What follows is one T cell receptor beta chain and its context. The sample is drawn from a study of blood T cell repertoires in COVID-19. The overall study: PBMCs, B-cell-depleted T cells, or T cells provided the cDNA or gDNA that made up the material.

The method was immunoSEQ multiplex PCR; TCRdb's version includes in-frame clones alone and lacks a portion of them. The table records 50,000 to 65,000 clones, approximately 83% of them present only once. From germline, CDR1 is WNHNN and CDR2 SYGVQD (reference sequence). The length of the CDR3 is 16 residues. Trimming cost V 6 bases and J 7 bases; bases outside gene matches: 13. This receptor was identified in a man aged 40-55 years with acute or convalescent COVID-19. The genes are TRBV10-1 and TRBJ2-1, with 9 bases lining up with TRBD1. Sample: peripheral blood. CDR3 residues: CASSPRRDRDRNEQFF. CDR3 coding DNA: TGCGCCAGCAGCCCCCGGAGGGACAGGGATCGAAATGAGCAGTTCTTC.